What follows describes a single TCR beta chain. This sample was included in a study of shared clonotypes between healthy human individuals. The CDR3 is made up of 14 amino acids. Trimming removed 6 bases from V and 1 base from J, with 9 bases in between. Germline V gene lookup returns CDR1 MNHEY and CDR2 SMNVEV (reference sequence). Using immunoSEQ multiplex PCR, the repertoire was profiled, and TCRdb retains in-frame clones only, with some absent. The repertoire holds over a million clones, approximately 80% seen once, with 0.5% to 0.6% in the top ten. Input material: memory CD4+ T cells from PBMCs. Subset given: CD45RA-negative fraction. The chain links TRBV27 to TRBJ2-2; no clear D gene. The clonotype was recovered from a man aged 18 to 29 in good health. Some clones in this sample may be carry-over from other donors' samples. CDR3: CASSPGVNTGELFF. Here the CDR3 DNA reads TGTGCCAGCAGCCCCGGCGTGAACACCGGGGAGCTGTTTTTT.